The TCR beta chain described here comes from a study of CD8 T cells in ankylosing spondylitis (dated by TCRdb to 2017 to 2019). About the investigation overall: The study profiled T cell receptor beta repertoires in healthy donors and ankylosing spondylitis patients to find disease-linked TCR variants. In total, the full study cohort was made up of 108 healthy donors and approximately 24 ankylosing spondylitis patients. Peripheral blood samples were taken, and synovial fluid was additionally collected from ankylosing spondylitis patients.

The paper as a whole reports these results and caveats: The disease-linked clones were reported as significantly enriched in matched synovial fluid samples from ankylosing spondylitis patients. Some TCR beta motif variants had previously been reported in synovial fluid and blood of reactive arthritis patients, which suggested common disease-initiation mechanisms. A CD8+ phenotype was shown by the disease-linked clones, which were found at relatively low frequencies in peripheral blood. A TCR beta motif of eight highly homologous amino acid variants appeared characteristic of blood from ankylosing spondylitis patients.

This clonotype occurred a few times. Its recognized antigen is unknown. Qualities for individual bases were not recorded, and no much larger clone is one base off. Sequencing was carried out with an Illumina HiSeq 2500. Quantitative 5'-RACE with molecular barcodes was used to prepare TCR beta libraries. The paper's data handling went like this. To identify disease-linked TCR variants, a new computational method was used, one built on a probabilistic model of VDJ rearrangement. TCRdb reprocessed the public reads (quality trimming at Q25 with fastp, clone calling with MiXCR) and kept in-frame beta chains. One record per CDR3 amino acid sequence lists the most common genes and DNA. These V and J calls rely on TCRdb rather than the paper's analysis. In all, the sample holds fewer than 250,000 distinct CDR3 sequences, and 25% to 30% of those were seen once. 5% to 7.5% of the sample is taken by the ten largest.

Based on the germline V gene, the CDR1 and CDR2 sequences are KGHSH and LQKENI. V lost 3 bases and J lost 0 bases, and the count of bases not matched to a germline gene is 4. The cysteine opens and the phenylalanine closes a CDR3 of 16 amino acids. The kept DNA is CDR3 alone, 48 bases in frame from the first base. Recombination joined TRBV18 with TRBJ1-4; a stretch of 7 junction bases matches TRBD1. Sequenced input: blood, either unsorted or a sorted T cell fraction (not recorded which). The receptor comes from a male donor with ankylosing spondylitis or in good health (not recorded which). The nucleotide sequence reads as follows: TGTGCCAGCTCACCGCACAGGGGATCAACTAATGAAAAACTGTTTTTT. The resulting protein is CASSPHRGSTNEKLFF.